What follows are 28 T cell receptor beta chains derived from one specimen sequenced in a study of blood T cells in healthy people across ages. With a J-beta primer mix and a sample-barcoded 5' primer, a second PCR ran roughly 6 to 11 cycles. One entry per CDR3 protein, called by TCRdb with MiXCR from the 5' RACE reads. The data contain about 1 million distinct CDR3 sequences, under 45% of them singletons. Sequencing was done on a sample of blood. The receptor source for this set is a woman aged 60-70 years in good health.

With respect to this clonotype: Relative to the germline gene, one junction end is altered; a read error may explain this. The V call is TRBV7-2, the J call TRBJ2-7, with TRBD1 matching over 7 bases. This CDR3 is built from 14 residues. CDR1 and CDR2 from the germline V gene are SGHTA and FQGNSA. CDR3 residues: CASSLGGGYYEQYF. The CDR3 DNA sequence: TGTGCCAGCAGTTTAGGGGGCGGTTACTACGAGCAGTACTTC.

The V call is TRBV12-3 or TRBV12-4, the J call TRBJ2-1; 9 bases match TRBD2. The trim removed 6 bases at V and 9 bases at J, leaving 15 bases unmatched. The CDR3 has 16 residues. Here the CDR3 reads CASRPTSGSRGGEQFF. The DNA for the CDR3 is TGTGCCAGCAGGCCGACTAGCGGATCCAGGGGGGGTGAGCAGTTCTTC.

This chain links TRBV27 with TRBJ2-5; TRBD2 matches at 10 bases. J gave up 9 bases and V 2 bases, and 9 bases lay outside the gene matches. CDR1 is MNHEY and CDR2 is SMNVEV in the germline V gene (reference sequence). This CDR3 is 15 amino acids long. The CDR3 region has the DNA TGTGCCAGCAGTTTAATAGTAAGCGGGAGGGAGGCCCAGTACTTC. Its protein is CASSLIVSGREAQYF.

This clonotype was observed a handful of times. This rearrangement joins TRBV7-8 to TRBJ1-5; 12 nucleotides agree with TRBD1. V was clipped by 5 bases and J by 6 bases; unmatched bases: 5. Looked up from germline, CDR1 is SGHVS and CDR2 is FQNEAQ. This CDR3 region has 15 residues. Written as DNA, the CDR3 is TGTGCCAGCAGCAGCGGGACAGGGGGCGTTCAGCCCCAGCATTTT. Translated, it gives CASSSGTGGVQPQHF.

The chain recombines TRBV9 with TRBJ2-1; 7 positions match TRBD2. CDR1 and CDR2 (germline): SGDLS, YYNGEE. With 2 bases clipped from V and 7 bases from J, the junction kept 18 bases outside the gene matches. CDR3 length: 18 residues. CDR3 region: CASSVPLPGGRPYNEQFF. CDR3 DNA sequence: TGTGCCAGCAGCGTCCCCCTCCCCGGCGGGAGACCGTATAATGAGCAGTTCTTC.

This chain connects TRBV4-2 to TRBJ2-4; D is ambiguous. CDR3 length equals 12 residues. The V gene lost 1 base and the J gene lost 13 bases, with 11 bases spanning the gap. CDR1 LGHNA and CDR2 YNFKEQ come from the germline V gene. CDR3 in amino acids: CASSQVGQEQYF. CDR3 in DNA: TGTGCCAGCAGCCAAGTAGGCCAGGAGCAGTACTTC.

This clonotype has only a few counts. The rearrangement joins TRBV20-1 to TRBJ2-3; the match to TRBD1 covers 9 bases. The CDR3 totals 15 residues. With V trimmed by 3 bases and J by 3 bases, 7 bases remained unmatched. Germline loops: CDR1 DFQATT, CDR2 SNEGSKA (reference sequence). CDR3 region: CSASTTGGRTDTQYF. DNA of the CDR3: TGCAGTGCTAGCACCACAGGGGGCAGGACAGATACGCAGTATTTT.

The sample holds a few counts of this clonotype. The chain combines TRBV6-2 or TRBV6-3 with TRBJ1-5; D gene ambiguous. V dropped 7 bases and J dropped 0 bases, with 10 bases sitting between them. Germline values: CDR1 MNHEY, CDR2 SVGEGT. The CDR3 sequence is 14 residues long. CDR3 region: CASNLQYSNQPQHF. The CDR3 bases are TGTGCCAGCAACCTACAATATAGCAATCAGCCCCAGCATTTT.

V usage is TRBV15 and J usage is TRBJ1-1; weak D call: TRBD1 (6 bases). In germline, CDR1 is LNHNV, CDR2 YYDKDF (reference sequence). This CDR3 region has 15 residues. Trimming took off 1 base at V and 0 bases at J, with 9 bases between the two ends. The CDR3 nucleotides read TGTGCCACCAGCAGAGGCCGGGGGCTGAACACTGAAGCTTTCTTT. It is translated as CATSRGRGLNTEAFF.

The V and J genes are TRBV12-3 or TRBV12-4 and TRBJ2-7; D not certain. Trimming left V 8 bases short and J 1 base short, with 6 bases between. The CDR3 contains 11 residues. In DNA form, the CDR3 reads TGTGCCAGCGGGTGGTCCTACGAGCAGTACTTC. It codes for CASGWSYEQYF.

This clonotype showed up just a few times. The chain is built from TRBV20-1 and TRBJ2-3, with 15 bases identical to TRBD2. Looked up from germline, CDR1 is DFQATT and CDR2 is SNEGSKA (reference sequence). This CDR3 has 18 residues. The trim removed 6 bases at V and 0 bases at J, leaving 10 bases unmatched. The CDR3 DNA sequence: TGCAGTGCCACTGGGACTAGCGGGAGGAGATTGAGCACAGATACGCAGTATTTT. Translated, it gives CSATGTSGRRLSTDTQYF.

The V call is TRBV5-1, the J call TRBJ2-5, with D possibly being TRBD2 (6 bases). The germline CDR1 and CDR2 sequences are SGHRS and YFSETQ. V shed 4 bases and J shed 2 bases, with 15 bases lying between them. This CDR3 is 15 amino acids long. The CDR3 loop reads CASSLIGGGQETQYF. CDR3 DNA sequence: TGCGCCAGCAGCCTAATAGGAGGAGGGCAAGAGACCCAGTACTTC. Full variable domain (remainder filled in from reference TRBV5-1 and TRBJ2-5): KAGVTQTPRYLIKTRGQQVTLSCSPISGHRSVSWYQQTPGQGLQFLFEYFSETQRNKGNFPGRFSGRQFSNSRSEMNVSTLELGDSALYLCASSLIGGGQETQYFGPGTRLLVL.

As concerns this clonotype: One base away lies a much larger clone, so this may be a sequencing read error. This chain joins TRBV7-8 and TRBJ2-1, with D possibly TRBD2 on 5 matching bases. Between the trimmed V and J ends, which lost 5 bases and 6 bases, there was a span of 20 bases. Germline lookup yields CDR1 SGHVS and CDR2 FQNEAQ. The CDR3 spans 16 residues. CDR3 loop: CASSPRVRAVPNEQFF. CDR3 coding DNA: TGTGCCAGCAGCCCTCGAGTGCGGGCGGTTCCCAATGAGCAGTTCTTC.

CDR3 sequence (DNA): TGTGCCTGGAGTCTGACCCATGTAGAACACGAGCAGTACTTC. Translating gives CAWSLTHVEHEQYF. This chain joins TRBV30 and TRBJ2-4; D is unclear. TRBJ2-7 explains the end of the DNA better; the J call may be wrong. Germline V CDR1 and CDR2: GTSNPN, SVGIG (reference sequence). This CDR3 is built from 14 residues.

This clonotype was seen just once. V usage is TRBV29-1 and J usage is TRBJ2-1; D is ambiguous. Looked up from germline, CDR1 is SQVTM and CDR2 is ANQGSEA. V was clipped by 8 bases and J by 0 bases, with 14 bases between them. The CDR3 consists of 14 residues. CDR3 nucleotide sequence: TGCAGCATTGGACGGGCTAACTCCTACAATGAGCAGTTCTTC. This gives the protein CSIGRANSYNEQFF.

This rearrangement joins TRBV5-1 to TRBJ2-7; maybe TRBD2 (6 bases). The V gene's germline CDR1 is SGHRS and CDR2 YFSETQ. This CDR3 comprises 14 residues. Trimming took 4 bases from V and 2 from J, leaving 13 bases between them. The chain's CDR3 is CASSENGLTYEQYF. In nucleotides, the CDR3 is TGCGCCAGCAGCGAAAACGGACTAACCTACGAGCAGTACTTC.

The CDR3 loop is CASSPRQNEQFF. The CDR3 region has the DNA TGTGCCAGCAGCCCGAGACAGAATGAGCAGTTCTTC. The V call is TRBV4-2, the J call TRBJ2-1; a weak D match, TRBD1 (5 bases). Deletions cut 4 bases from V and 7 bases from J, with 8 bases between. Germline CDR1 and CDR2: LGHNA and YNFKEQ. The CDR3 consists of 12 residues.

The V call is TRBV20-1, the J call TRBJ2-4, with 10 nucleotides matching TRBD2. The J segment lost 1 base and the V segment lost 0 bases, leaving 6 bases of the junction unmatched. Germline CDR1 reads DFQATT; CDR2 reads SNEGSKA (reference sequence). This CDR3 comprises 17 residues. This CDR3 reads CSARDGLAGAAKNIQYF. DNA for the CDR3: TGCAGTGCTAGAGATGGGCTAGCGGGAGCCGCCAAAAACATTCAGTACTTC.

The rearrangement links TRBV10-3 to TRBJ2-1; tentative D call: TRBD2 (5 bases). Per the germline V gene, CDR1 is ENHRY and CDR2 is SYGVKD. This CDR3 is 12 amino acids long. V lost 4 bases to trimming and J lost 8 bases, with 9 bases between them. The DNA for the CDR3 is TGTGCCATCAGTGGGGCGAGGGATGAGCAGTTCTTC. This sequence encodes CAISGARDEQFF.

This clonotype was observed a single time. Its ends do not fully match the called genes, so a read error is possible. V usage is TRBV3-1 and J usage is TRBJ2-5; D is uncertain. In germline, CDR1 is LGHDT, CDR2 YNNKEL (reference sequence). The CDR3 spans 10 residues. CDR3 region: CAAGQEAQYF. CDR3 DNA: TGTGCCGCAGGTCAAGAGGCCCAGTACTTC.

The chain couples TRBV20-1 to TRBJ2-1; 12 nucleotides line up with TRBD2. The V segment lost 6 bases and the J segment 6 bases; nucleotides outside the gene matches: 9. Germline V lookup: CDR1 DFQATT, CDR2 SNEGSKA (reference sequence). The CDR3 consists of 15 residues. The CDR3 spells CSAQGLAGIFNEQFF. For the CDR3, the DNA is TGCAGTGCCCAAGGACTAGCGGGGATATTCAATGAGCAGTTCTTC.

The chain joins TRBV6-1 to TRBJ2-7; possibly TRBD1 or TRBD2 for D (5 bases each). The V end lost 8 bases, the J end lost 3 bases, and 11 bases lay between the germline ends. The CDR3 totals 12 residues. Germline values: CDR1 MNHNS, CDR2 SASEGT. The CDR3 loop is CASYGASYEQYF. The DNA for the CDR3 is TGTGCCAGCTACGGGGCGAGCTACGAGCAGTACTTC.

The chain has TRBV30 and TRBJ2-5, with 7 bases that match TRBD2. The CDR3 has 12 residues. Unmatched junction bases numbered 5, after V lost 7 bases and J lost 3 bases. Per germline, CDR1 GTSNPN and CDR2 SVGIG (reference sequence). CDR3 sequence: CASSGGEETQYF. CDR3 in DNA: TGTGCCTCGTCGGGGGGAGAAGAGACCCAGTACTTC.

This clonotype occurred a few times. The V call is TRBV27, the J call TRBJ2-7; D is undetermined. There are 12 residues in the CDR3. Trimming removed 6 bases from V and 0 bases from J, with 6 bases in between. CDR1 is MNHEY and CDR2 is SMNVEV in the germline V gene (reference sequence). In nucleotides, the CDR3 is TGTGCCAGCAGGGCTAGCTCCTACGAGCAGTACTTC. Protein sequence: CASRASSYEQYF.

This clonotype was observed a handful of times. This chain links TRBV28 with TRBJ2-3; D ambiguous. The CDR3 contains 15 residues. Germline values: CDR1 MDHEN, CDR2 SYDVKM. The V end was cut by 6 bases, the J end by 2 bases, with 15 bases between. This chain's CDR3 is CASSPIGRNTDTQYF. The CDR3 DNA is TGTGCCAGCAGCCCCATCGGCAGGAACACAGATACGCAGTATTTT.

In regard to this clonotype: One base away lies a much larger clone, so this may be a sequencing read error. The chain has TRBV10-3 and TRBJ2-1; 13 nucleotides line up with TRBD2. The CDR3 loop spans 18 amino acids. V dropped 5 bases and J dropped 7; count of bases not matched to a gene: 14. Germline-derived CDR1 and CDR2 are ENHRY and SYGVKD. The CDR3 DNA follows: TGTGCCATCAGTCAAATAGCCCTCGGGACTAGCGGGAAAAATGAGCAGTTCTTC. Its translation: CAISQIALGTSGKNEQFF.

This clonotype was observed a single time. The chain uses TRBV5-5 and TRBJ2-3; tentatively, D is TRBD2 (6 bases). This CDR3 has 16 amino acids. Trimming shortened V by 5 bases and J by 2 bases, and 18 bases separated the two germline ends. Germline CDR1 and CDR2: SGHKS and YYEKEE (reference sequence). DNA of the CDR3: TGTGCCAGCAGACCCCTGGGCGGGACCCTCACAGATACGCAGTATTTT. Translating it yields CASRPLGGTLTDTQYF.

A few counts support this clonotype. The chain carries TRBV9 and TRBJ2-1; 9 bases map to TRBD2. The CDR3 spans 16 residues. Trimming at V came to 3 bases and at J to 7 bases, leaving 11 bases not matched to a gene. Germline loops: CDR1 SGDLS, CDR2 YYNGEE. The CDR3 bases are TGTGCCAGCAGCGATTCATTAGCGGGAGAGGGAAATGAGCAGTTCTTC. It specifies CASSDSLAGEGNEQFF.